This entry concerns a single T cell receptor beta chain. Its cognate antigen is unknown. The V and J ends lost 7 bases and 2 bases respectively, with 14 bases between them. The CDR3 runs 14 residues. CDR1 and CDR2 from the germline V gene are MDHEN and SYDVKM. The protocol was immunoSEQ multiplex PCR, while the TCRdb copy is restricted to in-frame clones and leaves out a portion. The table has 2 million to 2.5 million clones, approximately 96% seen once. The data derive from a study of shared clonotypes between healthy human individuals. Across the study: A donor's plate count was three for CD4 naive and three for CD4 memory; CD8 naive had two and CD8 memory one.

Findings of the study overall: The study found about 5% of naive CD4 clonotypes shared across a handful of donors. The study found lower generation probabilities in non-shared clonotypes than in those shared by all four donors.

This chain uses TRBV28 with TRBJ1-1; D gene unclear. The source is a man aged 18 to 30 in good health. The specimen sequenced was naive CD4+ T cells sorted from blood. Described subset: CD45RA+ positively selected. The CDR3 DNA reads TGTGCCAGCACCCTACCCTCAGGTAACACTGAAGCTTTCTTT. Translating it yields CASTLPSGNTEAFF.